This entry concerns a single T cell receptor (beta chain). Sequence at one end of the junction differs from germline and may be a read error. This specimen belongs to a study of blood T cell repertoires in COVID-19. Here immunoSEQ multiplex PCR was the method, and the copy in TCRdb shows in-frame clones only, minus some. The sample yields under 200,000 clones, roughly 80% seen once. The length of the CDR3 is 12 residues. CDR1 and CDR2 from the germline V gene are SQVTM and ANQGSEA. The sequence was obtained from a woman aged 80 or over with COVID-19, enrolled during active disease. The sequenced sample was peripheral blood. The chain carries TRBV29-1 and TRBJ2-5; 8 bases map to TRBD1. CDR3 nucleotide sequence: TGCAGCATTGACAGGGGCGGGGAGACCCAGTACTTC. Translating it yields CSIDRGGETQYF.